This T cell receptor beta chain was obtained from a study of blood T cell repertoires in COVID-19. Study in general: Samples came from the United States, Italy and Spain, spanning acute and convalescent COVID-19.

Trimming cost V 4 bases and J 7 bases, with 11 bases left between them. The CDR3 totals 14 residues. Germline lookup yields CDR1 LGHDT and CDR2 YNNKEL (reference sequence). Assay: immunoSEQ multiplex PCR; the TCRdb copy retains only in-frame clones and omits some. Among a few hundred thousand clones listed, about four fifths were seen once. The origin of this receptor is a woman in her late teens or twenties with acute or convalescent COVID-19. Input material: peripheral blood. The gene calls are TRBV3-1 (or the pseudogene TRBV3-2) and TRBJ1-6, with D possibly TRBD1 on 5 matching bases. The CDR3 sequence is CASSLGQKNSPLHF. The CDR3 nucleotides read TGTGCCAGCAGCCTAGGACAAAAGAATTCACCCCTCCACTTT.